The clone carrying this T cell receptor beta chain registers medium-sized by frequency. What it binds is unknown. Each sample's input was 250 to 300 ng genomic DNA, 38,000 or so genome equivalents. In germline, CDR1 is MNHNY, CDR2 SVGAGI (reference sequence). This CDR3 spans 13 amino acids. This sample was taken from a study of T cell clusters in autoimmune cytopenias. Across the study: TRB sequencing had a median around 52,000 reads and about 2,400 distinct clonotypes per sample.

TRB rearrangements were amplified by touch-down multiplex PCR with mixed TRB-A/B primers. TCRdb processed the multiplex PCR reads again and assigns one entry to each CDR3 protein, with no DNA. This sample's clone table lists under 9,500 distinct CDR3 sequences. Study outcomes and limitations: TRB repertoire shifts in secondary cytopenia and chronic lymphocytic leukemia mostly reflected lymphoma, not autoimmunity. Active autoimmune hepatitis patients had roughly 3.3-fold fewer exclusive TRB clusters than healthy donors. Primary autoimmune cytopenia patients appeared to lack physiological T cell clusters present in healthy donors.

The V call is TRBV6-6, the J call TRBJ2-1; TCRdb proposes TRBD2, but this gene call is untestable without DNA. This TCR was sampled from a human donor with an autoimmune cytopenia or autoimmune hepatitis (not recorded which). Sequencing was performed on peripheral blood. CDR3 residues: CASEGRSYNEQFF.